The 8 T cell receptor beta chains below were found in one sample sequenced in a study of OX40 agonist ivuxolimab in advanced cancers. This table comes from immunoSEQ multiplex PCR, and its TCRdb copy is limited to in-frame clones, with some not included. The sample has 80,000 to 95,000 clones, around 86% seen once. The sample consisted of CD4+ or CD8+ T cells sorted from blood, taken in a trial of the OX40 agonist ivuxolimab. Receptors originate from an adult with an advanced solid tumor such as melanoma, head and neck, liver or kidney cancer.

CDR3 bases: TGTGCCAGCAGCCCCTATCAAGAGACCCAGTACTTC. Translated, it gives CASSPYQETQYF. The chain recombines TRBV5-4 with TRBJ2-5; D remains ambiguous. Germline CDR1 reads SGHNT; CDR2 reads YYREEE (reference sequence). The CDR3 extends over 12 amino acids. Trimming left V 4 bases short and J 2 bases short, with 6 bases between.

The chain combines TRBV2 with TRBJ2-4; TRBD1 aligns across 8 bases. Germline V gene sequence: CDR1 SNHLY, CDR2 FYNNEI. The CDR3 has 15 amino acids. V shed 2 bases and J 8 bases; nucleotides not matched to a gene: 8. This chain's CDR3 is CASSENYGQGHIQYF. In nucleotides, the CDR3 is TGTGCCAGCAGTGAAAACTACGGACAGGGCCACATTCAGTACTTC.

This clone was picked up a small number of times. The chain uses TRBV4-1 and TRBJ2-7, with D tentatively TRBD1 or TRBD2 (6 bases each). The CDR3 has 16 residues. V was cut by 1 base and J by 2 bases, with 15 bases left in between. Germline V gene data show CDR1 as MGHRA and CDR2 as YSYEKL. CDR3 in DNA: TGCGCCAGCAGCCAAGTGGGGGGCTCCCAGGCCTACGAGCAGTACTTC. Protein: CASSQVGGSQAYEQYF.

V gene TRBV5-1 combines with J gene TRBJ2-7; D remains ambiguous. The CDR3 consists of 13 residues. CDR1 and CDR2 (germline): SGHRS, YFSETQ. Trimming left V 3 bases short and J 0 bases short, with 7 bases between. DNA for the CDR3: TGCGCCAGCAGCTCCCAAGGCTCCTACGAGCAGTACTTC. Translation gives CASSSQGSYEQYF. Using reference TRBV5-1 and TRBJ2-7 for the parts outside the CDR3, the full variable domain is KAGVTQTPRYLIKTRGQQVTLSCSPISGHRSVSWYQQTPGQGLQFLFEYFSETQRNKGNFPGRFSGRQFSNSRSEMNVSTLELGDSALYLCASSSQGSYEQYFGPGTRLTVT.

The gene calls are TRBV12-5 and TRBJ2-7; 11 bases fit TRBD1. The V gene end was trimmed by 6 bases and the J gene end by 4 bases; junction bases not matched to a gene: 14. Germline CDR1 is LGHNT and CDR2 is FRNRAP. This CDR3 is built from 17 residues. CDR3 nucleotides: TGTGCTAGTGGGTACCACCCCGGGACAGGGGGTAAGTACGAGCAGTACTTC. Its protein product is CASGYHPGTGGKYEQYF.

The chain carries TRBV6-1 and TRBJ1-5; D gene uncertain. The CDR3 extends over 14 amino acids. From germline, CDR1 is MNHNS and CDR2 SASEGT. Trimming pared 3 bases from V and 8 bases from J, leaving 14 bases between. The CDR3 bases are TGTGCCAGCAGTGAGCCACACGGGAGCGAGCCCCAGCATTTT. Its translation: CASSEPHGSEPQHF.

The chain combines TRBV12-2 with TRBJ1-5; the listed D gene, TRBD1, was not tested against the DNA. TRBV12-2 constitutes a pseudogene. CDR3 length equals 15 residues. Written as DNA, the CDR3 is TGTGCAAATCGCTTAGTAGACAGAGCAGATCAGCCCCAGCATTTT. The encoded protein is CANRLVDRADQPQHF.

V is TRBV28 and J is TRBJ2-1, with 9 bases aligning to TRBD1. The germline V gene has CDR1 MDHEN and CDR2 SYDVKM. The CDR3 is 16 residues long. V shed 7 bases, J shed 2 bases, and the junction held 9 bases outside the gene matches. CDR3: CASNQSGTGTYNEQFF. The CDR3 coding sequence is TGTGCCAGCAACCAATCCGGGACAGGGACCTACAATGAGCAGTTCTTC.